This T cell receptor (beta chain) appears in the sequencing data of a study of blood T cell repertoires in COVID-19 (dated by TCRdb to the early 2020s). For the study in its entirety: The collaborator samples originated in the United States, Italy and Spain and spanned the acute and convalescent phases of COVID-19. The repertoires were released in a freely available public database meant as a resource for research on the immune response to SARS-CoV-2. Samples came from the ongoing ImmuneRACE study (first 160 participants) plus 1,254 subjects from 6 global collaborators. The prospective study material was composed of cDNA or gDNA derived from T cells, B-cell-depleted T cells, or PBMCs. Nearly every sample came with metadata listing a de-identified subject ID, COVID-19 status, age in years and sex. Deeply sampled blood TCRbeta repertoires from subjects exposed to, actively infected with, or recovered from COVID-19 were included in the dataset. HLA class I and class II types, where available, came from metadata supplied by the sample provider rather than from assay-based typing. Results the study describes overall, beyond this receptor: The amount of clinical and demographic metadata varied by source and participant and was provided uncurated.

Participants in the prospective study were aged about 18 to 89 years, lived in over 20 United States geographic areas, and enrolled through a virtual design. To assign participants to cohorts, the prospective study relied on clinical history that participants themselves reported in a screening survey and a study questionnaire. In the prospective study, mobile phlebotomists collected whole blood, serum and a nasopharyngeal or oropharyngeal swab from each participant. Prospective study participants could optionally give additional blood draws and questionnaires over a roughly two-month period. Before DNA extraction, blood samples from the prospective study were shipped at room temperature or frozen. To note about this clone: No antigen is known for it. Per-nucleotide qualities are absent, and no much larger clonotype sits a single base away.

In the germline V gene (reference sequence), CDR1 corresponds to MNHEY and CDR2 to SMNVEV. V ends up 6 bases short and J 5 bases short, with an unmatched junction base count of 12. Its CDR3 holds 15 amino acids, cysteine through phenylalanine. The retained sequence is limited to the CDR3, 45 bases, with the frame set at the first base. TCRbeta CDR3 regions were amplified from genomic DNA by means of the immunoSEQ Assay, a bias-controlled multiplex PCR. The authors' analysis ran thus. The number of nucleated cells in each sample was estimated by amplification of reference gene primers within the assay. Sequence reads were collapsed and filtered to measure the absolute abundance of every unique TCRbeta CDR3 rearrangement. Productive Simpson clonality was computed per sample as the square root of Simpson's diversity index over productive rearrangements. TCRdb mirrors the immuneACCESS table, restricted to in-frame sequences. Some clones are absent from its copies; in checked studies, under half trace to an unresolved V gene, and the reason for the others is unknown. The V and J calls and clone size are taken from that table; D and trimming were inferred from the DNA. Counted in this sample were about 400,000 clones; around 90% of them appeared once. In total, the top ten clones hold roughly 2% of the sample.

The chain is encoded by TRBV27 joined to TRBJ1-2; 7 central bases correspond to TRBD1. This clonotype was sampled from a woman aged 40 to 50 with acute COVID-19. The sample was PBMCs or T cells enriched from blood (not recorded which). The CDR3 region has the sequence CASRLKGGGSYGYTF. The DNA reads as follows: TGTGCCAGCAGACTAAAAGGGGGCGGAAGTTATGGCTACACCTTC.